This TCR beta chain is from a study of human T cells and chemical hapten exposure. Overall study context: Patch tests put 0.01% DPC on the upper back, read at 6 days.

Time point specified: patch test 3, about 24 weeks after DPC sensitization. Described treatment: therapeutic diphenylcyclopropenone sensitization with weekly scalp DPC. Unfractionated whole blood was the source from which total RNA was extracted. On this clonotype itself: No antigen is known for it.

TCRdb re-analysed the RACE reads in MiXCR, keeping a single row per CDR3 protein. Here the sample spans just under 40,000 distinct CDR3 sequences, roughly 13% being singletons. General study results and limits: TCRs whose frequency exceeded 1 in 1000 remained the same following DPC sensitization.

The CDR3 loop spans 14 amino acids. The V and J ends lost 5 bases and 1 base respectively, with 9 bases between them. CDR1 and CDR2 (germline): MDHEN, SYDVKM. The chain couples TRBV28 to TRBJ2-4, with D perhaps matching TRBD1 or TRBD2 (6 bases each). The source material was whole blood, sampled in connection with sensitization to the hapten diphenylcyclopropenone (DPC). The TCR originated in a woman aged 40-49 years with alopecia areata. Some clones in this sample may be carry-over from other donors' samples. The CDR3 DNA reads as TGTGCCAGCAGTGGAGGGGGGGCCAAAAACATTCAGTACTTC. Protein sequence: CASSGGGAKNIQYF.